This TCR beta chain is drawn from a study of blood T cell repertoires in COVID-19 (dated by TCRdb to 2020 to 2022). Regarding the complete study: The collaborator samples originated in the United States, Italy and Spain and spanned the acute and convalescent phases of COVID-19. Sample metadata almost always included a de-identified subject ID, COVID-19 status, age in years and sex. The prospective study material was composed of cDNA or gDNA derived from T cells, B-cell-depleted T cells, or PBMCs. A freely available public database, intended as a resource for researchers studying the immune response to SARS-CoV-2, is where the repertoires were released. Subjects who had been exposed to COVID-19, were actively infected with it, or had recovered from it provided the deeply sampled blood TCRbeta repertoires that made up the dataset. The samples were drawn from two sources: the first 160 participants of the ongoing ImmuneRACE study, and 1,000 to 1,500 subjects contributed by 6 global collaborators. Where available, HLA class I and class II types were obtained from metadata supplied by the sample provider rather than from assay-based typing. The full study reports these points: How much clinical and demographic metadata was included differed by source and by participant, and the metadata was provided uncurated.

Based on the germline V gene, the CDR1 and CDR2 sequences are SQVTM and ANQGSEA. V and J are trimmed by 6 bases and 4 bases, and the gene matches miss 8 bases of the junction. The CDR3 holds 13 amino acids from the cysteine to the phenylalanine. Only the CDR3 region is kept as DNA, spanning 39 bases read in frame from base 1. Worth noting for this clone: Its antigen has not been determined. One base away there is no much larger clone; base qualities are not given.

The immunoSEQ Assay, a bias-controlled multiplex PCR, was used to amplify TCRbeta CDR3 regions from genomic DNA. Per the original workflow: Nucleated cell counts per sample were estimated from amplification of reference gene primers within the assay. To quantify the absolute abundance of each unique TCRbeta CDR3 rearrangement, sequence reads were collapsed and filtered. For each sample, productive Simpson clonality was calculated as the square root of Simpson's diversity index across productive rearrangements. In TCRdb, the immuneACCESS table is reduced to in-frame sequences with V and J assigned. These tables do not hold every clone; where another copy was compared, an unresolved V gene accounts for under half, and the others remain unexplained. The D gene and trimming were derived from the DNA, and the V and J assignments and clone size from that table. For this sample the table gives more than 300,000 clones, of which 89% were detected only once. The ten largest make up around 6.6% of the sample.

Another Seattle source contributed samples from volunteer blood donors who had recovered from COVID-19. Collaborating institutions collected whole blood in K2EDTA tubes following their own protocols. For TCRbeta analysis, collaborator samples were shipped as frozen whole blood, as isolated PBMCs, or as DNA extracted from either sample type. Material for sequencing was peripheral blood. This receptor was identified in a man aged 18 to 30 who had recovered from COVID-19. Recombination joined TRBV29-1 with TRBJ2-7, and TRBD1 matches 8 of the central bases. The DNA is as follows: TGCAGCGTCGGGACCGACAGGGGTTACGAGCAGTACTTC. The resulting protein is CSVGTDRGYEQYF.